This entry concerns a single T cell receptor beta chain. No antigen is known for it. No base quality values were provided; no much bigger clone lies one nucleotide off. This entry comes from a study of cytomegalovirus exposure and HLA in healthy donors listed by TCRdb under 2017. Looking at the study overall: According to an earlier analysis of 587 of the donors, about 190 million T cells yielded 90 million to 140 million unique TCR beta sequences and about 300 Gb of sequence data. Around 330 gigabases of sequencing data and approximately 91 million unique TCR sequences made up an early release that covered roughly 670 HLA-typed donors. Among the roughly 400 genotyped donors, about 85% belonged to the genetic ancestry cluster associated with self-reported Caucasian donors. The aim of the study was to test whether cataloging public T cell receptors could identify signatures of past pathogen exposure. The T cell repertoires of some 670 subjects were profiled by immunosequencing and related to cytomegalovirus serostatus. A separate validation cohort of roughly 130 different subjects was used in addition to the roughly 720-subject first cohort. High-throughput TCR immunosequencing, statistical association of individual TCRs with disease status, and machine learning were combined to predict cytomegalovirus infection status. In a later analysis, previously published TCR beta repertoires from 600 to 850 donors were re-analyzed and high-resolution HLA genotyping was added so that TCR occurrence patterns could be studied. The later analysis used no new phenotypic data to find candidate immune exposures, relying instead on TCR beta sequences and their occurrence across donors. To decide whether each TCR beta V gene segment behaved as functional or pseudogenic, an earlier analysis of some 600 of the donors relied on high-throughput TCR beta sequencing. Donor age, sex, ethnicity and CMV serostatus were collected together with the repertoire data. A later genetic analysis used genome-wide SNP genotypes for about three fifths of the 666 donors, treating that subset as a discovery cohort. All discovery cohort repertoires had been generated using a single sequencing platform. HLA typing included class I and class II loci at four-digit resolution. Typing coverage varied by locus: roughly 620-640 donors for A, B, C, DRB1 and DQB1; approximately 500 for DQA1; about 600 for DPA1; about 450 for DPB1. About five DR-DQ haplotypes were treated as single units for association and clustering because of strong linkage in the cohort. Across roughly 420 genotyped donors of the cohort, an average of roughly 250,000 unique TCR beta nucleotide sequences per donor were sequenced, and roughly 20% of those sequences were non-productive.

In total, fewer than 750 healthy bone marrow donors made up the cohort. Cohort members were all nominally healthy when sampled, although unrecorded immune exposures were likely present. CMV serostatus was positive for 250 to 300 and negative for about half of the roughly 670 cohort members, and was not recorded for this donor. A peripheral blood sample was provided by each donor, and peripheral blood mononuclear cells were used for TCR beta sequencing. Genomic DNA was extracted from the blood cell samples with the Qiagen DNeasy Blood Extraction Kit. Libraries were constructed by the immunoSEQ multiplex PCR assay. A mixture of 60 forward primers for TCR Vbeta segments and 13 reverse primers for TCR Jbeta segments was used in the multiplex PCR. Amplification of the CDR3 region of rearranged TCR beta genes was performed with a multiplex PCR assay on genomic DNA. The amplified TCR beta libraries were sequenced on the Illumina HiSeq System as 87-base-pair reads. On the authors' methods: In a later analysis, tens of millions of unique TCR beta chains were counted across the roughly 700 repertoires, and around 11 million of these chains were shared by at least two donors. To remove PCR and sequencing errors, raw reads were error-corrected and collapsed into unique sequences using a nearest-neighbor algorithm that merged closely related sequences. Alignment of CDR3 sequences to IMGT reference sequences was used to assign V, D and J gene segments. For a sequence to be retained, a match of at least six nucleotides to both a V gene segment and a J gene segment was required. A rearrangement was called productive if the CDR3 had no stop codons and remained in frame with V and J, and every other rearrangement was called non-productive. Following IMGT convention, CDR3 was defined as the stretch from the second conserved V-encoded cysteine up to the conserved J-encoded phenylalanine. Sequences without an unambiguous match to a single V gene segment were excluded from the earlier analysis of almost 600 of the donors. An earlier analysis of fewer than 750 of the donors called V segments functional above 56.7% productive rearrangements and segregating when the between-donor standard deviation exceeded 5%. A statistical classification framework was built for diagnosing cytomegalovirus status from the catalog of TCR beta chain sequences. In a later analysis, TCR nucleotide sequences were compared against IMGT/GENE-DB human TR gene sequences so that V and J genes could be assigned. A later analysis assigned CDR3 sequences and most-parsimonious VDJ recombination scenarios with the TCRdist pipeline. In a later analysis, each TCR beta chain was defined by its CDR3 amino acid sequence together with its V-gene family, and reads lacking a unique V-gene family were excluded. A later analysis removed 592 highly shared, low-generation-probability nucleotide sequences to deal with suspected cross-contamination and a sequencing artifact. A later analysis calculated a clonal expansion index for each public chain from normalized within-repertoire ranks of inferred template counts. In a later analysis, generation probabilities were computed using a VDJ recombination model fitted to out-of-frame rearrangements, and the results were checked against IGoR. A later analysis scored TCR-TCR, TCR-HLA and TCR-CMV co-occurrence with hypergeometric tests, applying a repertoire-size bias correction to TCR pairs. A later analysis estimated false discovery rates by permuting HLA or CMV assignments 20 times. In a later analysis, co-occurring TCRs were grouped using DBSCAN, and TCRdist sequence similarity was added for clustering within HLA-allele-positive subsets. Repertoires with fewer than 30,000 or more than 120,000 public chains were left out of co-occurrence clustering, as were several repertoires with anomalous nucleotide sharing. Held by TCRdb, this immuneACCESS table contains in-frame sequences only and omits some clones. Under half of the omission traces to an unresolved V gene where checked; the cause of the rest is unknown. The V and J calls and the clone size are those of that table, but D and trimming were determined from the DNA. A total of fewer than 250,000 clones appear in this sample, about 85% of them only once. Clones ranked in the top ten supply 1% to 1.5% of the sample.

Overall results and qualifications from the work: In both the original and validation cohorts, the classifier was reported to diagnose cytomegalovirus status with high specificity and sensitivity. A further reported finding was that TCR beta sequences accurately predicted the HLA-A and HLA-B alleles for most subjects in the first cohort. Linkage disequilibrium might explain the correlated functional status among segregating V segments, but an unknown experimental factor could not be excluded. The sequencing pipeline was judged likely to have produced a cluster of highly shared sequence variants as a technical artifact. Broadly in line with IMGT annotations, most TCR beta V segments showed up in productive rearrangements about 87% or about 30% of the time in an earlier analysis of 450 to 600 of the donors. A later analysis reported that several top co-occurrence clusters appeared linked to parvovirus B19, influenza, CMV and Epstein-Barr virus. Because HLA typing was unavailable for some donors at each locus, only the typed subset was used in association tests. In this cohort, only TCR beta chains were sequenced, and detectable features were limited by the absence of alpha or paired-chain data. Immune exposure information for the cohort was limited to CMV serostatus. In vitro tests confirmed that a few of the cytomegalovirus-associated TCR beta chains recognize cytomegalovirus antigens. In a later genetic analysis, a missense DCLRE1C variant was associated with V-gene and J-gene trimming of TCR beta chains, and the association was replicated in an independent cohort. In a later analysis, HLA-associated TCR beta chains showed more clonal expansion and lower generation probabilities than non-associated chains that were equally common. While some public TCRs were present in many individuals, most TCR sequences turned up only very rarely across donors. The presence/absence analyses assumed that sequencing depth was roughly uniform across donors, and that assumption may not be true. About 17 rarely observed V segments, including chromosome 9 orphons, were excluded from the earlier analysis of approximately 500 of the donors because counts were too low. Compared with the approximately 710-donor mean, donors in an Asian-associated ancestry cluster had fewer N-insertions in productive TCRs, according to a later genetic analysis. The authors suggested that the approach could potentially be generalized to other disease states and immunological phenotypes. Assigning TCR associations to individual alleles was difficult when HLA alleles, especially DR and DQ, strongly co-occurred. A total of around 150 TCR beta chains were listed by the study as associated with cytomegalovirus. A later analysis found that TCR association rates varied across HLA loci, with DRB1 alleles showing the most associated TCRs and HLA-C alleles the fewest. Most CMV-associated TCR beta chains appeared to be HLA-restricted in a later analysis, and the HLA associations seemed to be driven largely by CMV exposure. At a false discovery rate of 0.05, a later analysis linked fewer than 20,000 TCR beta sequences to specific HLA alleles.

This receptor was identified in a human donor in good health. Sequencing was performed on PBMCs.

CDR3 region: CASSSSRDRRNQPQHF. The nucleotide sequence is given as TGTGCCAGCAGCTCCAGCCGGGACAGGAGAAATCAGCCCCAGCATTTT. The V and J segments used are TRBV7-8 and TRBJ1-5; 8 middle bases align to TRBD1. Trimming accounts for 4 bases at V and 4 bases at J, while the number of junction bases matched to no gene is 9. CDR1 and CDR2 are drawn from the germline V gene: SGHVS, FQNEAQ. The CDR3 sequence holds 16 residues, the cysteine and phenylalanine included. The DNA shown is the 48-base CDR3, in frame from base 1.